The 4 T cell receptor beta chains presented below share a single source sample, sequenced in a study of neurological immune-mediated disorders (dated by TCRdb to 2018 to 2020). The receptor library was made with 5' RACE. Sequenced using an Illumina HiSeq 2500. TCRdb trimmed public reads at Q25 via fastp, called clones via MiXCR and kept in-frame beta chains. Entries are consolidated by CDR3 protein sequence, retaining the most common genes and DNA. This sample has around 44,000 distinct CDR3 sequences in its table, and 2% to 3% of those were observed once. Clones ranked in the top ten supply roughly 12% of the sample. The specimen sequenced was PBMCs. The receptor source for this set is a young man with multiple sclerosis.

This clonotype showed up many times. The chain recombines TRBV20-1 with TRBJ2-1; D possibly corresponds to TRBD1 (6 bases). Germline V gene lookup returns CDR1 DFQATT and CDR2 SNEGSKA (reference sequence). The CDR3 length is 14 residues. V shed 5 bases and J shed 5 bases, with 16 bases lying between them. The CDR3 DNA sequence: TGCAGTGCTCAACTAGGGGGAATAGACAATGAGCAGTTCTTC. Its translation: CSAQLGGIDNEQFF.

This clonotype came up many times. At one of its ends the junction is not consistent with the germline gene, which may arise from a read error. V usage is TRBV4-1 and J usage is TRBJ1-1; D possibly corresponds to TRBD1 (6 bases). The CDR3 loop spans 12 amino acids. Germline CDR1 is MGHRA and CDR2 is YSYEKL. The CDR3 protein is CDSNKGGTEAFF. The CDR3 DNA sequence: TGCGACAGCAATAAAGGGGGGACTGAAGCTTTCTTT.

This clonotype appeared many times. The chain uses TRBV4-2 and TRBJ2-7; a weak D match, TRBD2 (6 bases). The CDR3 contains 15 residues. Deletions cut 0 bases from V and 2 bases from J, with 11 bases between. Germline CDR1 reads LGHNA; CDR2 reads YNFKEQ. The CDR3 region is CASSQDPGGAYEQYF. The CDR3 DNA sequence: TGTGCCAGCAGCCAAGACCCCGGGGGAGCCTACGAGCAGTACTTC.

The sample holds many counts of this clonotype. In this CDR3 the conserved last residue, phenylalanine or tryptophan, is missing, so a read error is likely. The limits of the CDR3 on the DNA are not certain, so only TCRdb's listed CDR3 is given. The rearrangement links TRBV20-1 to TRBJ2-7; the table's TRBD1 call for D was not verified on the DNA. CDR1 is DFQATT and CDR2 is SNEGSKA in the germline V gene (reference sequence). The CDR3 has 12 residues if both end residues are counted. The CDR3 loop reads CSAMPGTSVWVL.